These 20 T cell receptor beta chains were sequenced from one sample in a study of shared clonotypes between healthy human individuals (dated by TCRdb to 2019 to 2021). Library preparation employed the immunoSEQ multiplex PCR assay. In TCRdb, the immuneACCESS table is reduced to in-frame sequences with V and J assigned. These tables do not hold every clone; where another copy was compared, an unresolved V gene accounts for under half, and the others remain unexplained. In this sample the table shows over 2 million clones, 85% to 95% of which occur a single time. 0.3% to 0.45% of the sample goes to the ten largest clones. The specimen was naive CD4+ T cells from PBMCs. The cell subset or site label for this specimen denotes: CD45RA+ positively selected. The receptors stem from a man aged 18 to 29 in good health. Some clones in this sample may be carry-over from other donors' samples.

The rearrangement joins TRBV5-1 to TRBJ1-2, with D possibly matching TRBD1 (5 bases). Trimming left V 4 bases short and J 8 bases short, with 21 bases between. Per germline, CDR1 SGHRS and CDR2 YFSETQ. This CDR3 region has 15 residues. DNA for the CDR3: TGCGCCAGCAGCGTCGGGGGACCTACCTCGGGCGGCTACACCTTC. It specifies CASSVGGPTSGGYTF.

This clone has only one observation. This chain joins TRBV11-1 and TRBJ2-5, with D uncertain. Trimming stripped 2 bases from V and 4 bases from J, with 8 bases between. Germline V gene data show CDR1 as SGHAT and CDR2 as FQDESV (reference sequence). This CDR3 has 13 amino acids. CDR3 DNA sequence: TGTGCCAGCAGCTTACGAGTCAGAGAGACCCAGTACTTC. This encodes CASSLRVRETQYF.

In this sample, this clone turned up once. V gene TRBV10-3 combines with J gene TRBJ2-3; no firm D call. Germline assignment: CDR1 ENHRY and CDR2 SYGVKD. CDR3 length: 13 residues. The V and J ends lost 9 bases and 0 bases respectively, with 10 bases between them. The CDR3 protein is CAIAHASTDTQYF. The CDR3 coding sequence is TGTGCCATAGCACATGCTAGCACAGATACGCAGTATTTT.

The gene calls are TRBV9 and TRBJ1-6, with D possibly matching TRBD1 (6 bases). The V end lost 3 bases, the J end lost 7 bases, and 11 bases lay between the germline ends. This CDR3 has 14 amino acids. Germline V gene sequence: CDR1 SGDLS, CDR2 YYNGEE. CDR3 residues: CASSAQTGNSPLHF. In DNA, the CDR3 is TGTGCCAGCAGCGCACAAACAGGGAATTCACCCCTCCACTTT.

The V call is TRBV2, the J call TRBJ2-1; 14 bases fit TRBD2. The V and J ends lost 7 bases and 9 bases, in that order; junction bases with no gene match: 8. The V gene's germline CDR1 is SNHLY and CDR2 FYNNEI. CDR3 length: 15 amino acids. This chain's CDR3 is CASTRTSGRLSEQFF. The DNA of the CDR3 is TGTGCCAGCACCCGGACTAGCGGGAGGTTAAGTGAGCAGTTCTTC.

V gene TRBV5-1 combines with J gene TRBJ2-3; 11 nucleotides align to TRBD2. The V segment lost 0 bases and the J segment 6 bases; nucleotides outside the gene matches: 9. Germline assignment: CDR1 SGHRS and CDR2 YFSETQ. CDR3 length: 17 residues. Here the CDR3 reads CASSLADTSGRGDTQYF. The CDR3 DNA follows: TGCGCCAGCAGCTTGGCGGATACTAGCGGGAGAGGGGATACGCAGTATTTT.

The V call is TRBV5-1, the J call TRBJ2-1; 11 nucleotides line up with TRBD1. Germline CDR1 and CDR2: SGHRS and YFSETQ. The trim removed 2 bases at V and 12 bases at J, leaving 10 bases unmatched. The CDR3 spans 15 residues. In nucleotides, the CDR3 is TGCGCCAGCAGCTTCGCCGGGACAGGGGGTGTTGTGCAGTTCTTC. Its translation is CASSFAGTGGVVQFF.

The gene calls are TRBV28 and TRBJ1-2; D is undetermined. The CDR3 totals 12 residues. Deletions cut 8 bases from V and 2 bases from J, with 9 bases between. The V gene's germline CDR1 is MDHEN and CDR2 SYDVKM. The CDR3 nucleotides are TGTGCCAGCTTAGGAGGGAACTATGGCTACACCTTC. Residues: CASLGGNYGYTF.

The V and J genes are TRBV9 and TRBJ2-2; D possibly corresponds to TRBD2 (7 bases). V gave up 7 bases and J gave up 3 bases, with 16 bases separating them. CDR3 length: 15 residues. Looked up from germline, CDR1 is SGDLS and CDR2 is YYNGEE. The DNA for the CDR3 is TGTGCCAGCGGGGGCGGGAGCGGGGACACCGGGGAGCTGTTTTTT. It is translated as CASGGGSGDTGELFF.

A single count supports this clone. In the same sample, other DNA sequences code for this CDR3. This CDR3 reads CASSLGGRTEAFF. In DNA form, the CDR3 reads TGTGCCAGCAGCTTGGGGGGTAGGACTGAAGCTTTCTTT. This chain joins TRBV5-6 and TRBJ1-1; D call uncertain. Germline V gene data show CDR1 as SGHDT and CDR2 as YYEEEE. V shed 0 bases and J shed 5 bases, with 8 bases lying between them. This CDR3 has 13 amino acids.

The rearrangement joins TRBV4-1 to TRBJ1-5; D unresolved. The CDR3 has 15 amino acids. With 0 bases removed from V and 6 bases from J, the gap between germline ends came to 12 bases. Looked up from germline, CDR1 is MGHRA and CDR2 is YSYEKL. This CDR3 is CASSQDPWGFQPQHF. The CDR3 bases are TGCGCCAGCAGCCAAGACCCATGGGGTTTTCAGCCCCAGCATTTT.

The V gene is TRBV5-1, the J gene TRBJ2-7; the D gene could be TRBD1 or TRBD2 (5 bases each). This CDR3 region has 19 residues. Trimming left V 0 bases short and J 1 base short, with 23 bases between. Germline V gene lookup returns CDR1 SGHRS and CDR2 YFSETQ. The CDR3 coding sequence is TGCGCCAGCAGCTTGGCCCGGGGCAGGAAAAACTCGGGGTCCTACGAGCAGTACTTC. Protein: CASSLARGRKNSGSYEQYF.

This clone appeared once. The V call is TRBV7-3, the J call TRBJ1-2, with D perhaps matching TRBD1 (5 bases). The germline V gene has CDR1 SGHTA and CDR2 FQGTGA. The CDR3 sequence is 14 residues long. V lost 5 bases and J lost 8, with 18 bases in between. CDR3 DNA: TGTGCCAGCAGCGCGGAGCCAGGGCCCTTCGGCTACACCTTC. Amino acid sequence: CASSAEPGPFGYTF. The complete variable domain, with remaining parts taken from reference TRBV7-3 and TRBJ1-2, reads GAGVSQTPSNKVTEKGKYVELRCDPISGHTALYWYRQSLGQGPEFLIYFQGTGAADDSGLPNDRFFAVRPEGSVSTLKIQRTERGDSAVYLCASSAEPGPFGYTFGSGTRLTVV.

This clone occurred once. This rearrangement joins TRBV28 to TRBJ1-6, with 7 bases aligning to TRBD1. V shed 7 bases and J 4 bases; nucleotides not matched to a gene: 7. Germline assignment: CDR1 MDHEN and CDR2 SYDVKM. This CDR3 has 15 residues. The CDR3 protein is CASNYRDSYNSPLHF. For the CDR3, the DNA is TGTGCCAGCAACTACCGGGACAGTTATAATTCACCCCTCCACTTT.

The chain is built from TRBV5-1 and TRBJ2-1; TRBD2 matches at 10 bases. Germline V CDR1 and CDR2: SGHRS, YFSETQ. This CDR3 contains 15 residues. V shed 2 bases and J 4 bases; nucleotides not matched to a gene: 3. The DNA of the CDR3 is TGCGCCAGCAGCTTCCCTAGCGGGAGTTACAATGAGCAGTTCTTC. Translated: CASSFPSGSYNEQFF.

The J gene is TRBJ2-3, the V gene TRBV6-1, with 7 nucleotides matching TRBD2. The CDR3 totals 15 residues. V trimming: 2 bases; J trimming: 2 bases; junction bases outside the gene matches: 4. Germline V gene data show CDR1 as MNHNS and CDR2 as SASEGT. The DNA of the CDR3 is TGTGCCAGCAGTGAAAGGGCGGGAGTCACAGATACGCAGTATTTT. Its translation: CASSERAGVTDTQYF.

J is TRBJ2-2 and V is TRBV7-2, with D maybe TRBD2 (6 bases). Germline V gene lookup returns CDR1 SGHTA and CDR2 FQGNSA. Trimming removed 5 bases from V and 5 bases from J, with 12 bases in between. CDR3 length: 14 amino acids. The CDR3 DNA is TGTGCCAGCAGCCGAGTACGGGAGACCGGGGAGCTGTTTTTT. It is translated as CASSRVRETGELFF.

This clone was picked up a small number of times. J is TRBJ1-2 and V is TRBV2, with a tentative D call TRBD1 (5 bases). There are 12 residues in the CDR3. With 5 bases removed from V and 7 bases from J, the gap between germline ends came to 11 bases. Germline V CDR1 and CDR2: SNHLY, FYNNEI. The CDR3 DNA reads as TGTGCCAGCAGTCCCGGGACCTTTGGCTACACCTTC. This codes for CASSPGTFGYTF.

The rearrangement links TRBV29-1 to TRBJ1-2, with a weak D call TRBD1 (5 bases). CDR3 length equals 15 residues. V was clipped by 8 bases and J by 1 base, with 20 bases between them. Germline CDR1 SQVTM, CDR2 ANQGSEA. Here the CDR3 DNA reads TGCAGCCACGCCCCGTTAGGGGCGAGTAACTATGGCTACACCTTC. Amino acid sequence: CSHAPLGASNYGYTF.

The chain recombines TRBV7-8 with TRBJ2-7; no clear D. The CDR3 is 14 amino acids. The germline V gene encodes CDR1 SGHVS and CDR2 FQNEAQ. Trimming removed 2 bases at V and 2 bases at J, with 10 bases between. The CDR3 bases are TGTGCCAGCAGCTTACGGCAGGTCCCCTACGAGCAGTACTTC. Its translation: CASSLRQVPYEQYF.